One and the same sample provided the 22 T cell receptor beta chains below, sequenced in a study of breast tumors, draining lymph nodes, adjacent tissues (dated by TCRdb to the mid-2010s). The receptor library was made with multiplex PCR. For sequencing, an Illumina HiSeq 2000 was employed. TCRdb ran its own pipeline on the public reads, namely fastp trimming at Q25 and MiXCR clone calling, and kept in-frame beta chains. Rows are unified per CDR3 protein, each entry keeping the most common DNA and genes. In all, the sample holds tens of thousands of distinct CDR3 sequences, and roughly 28% of those were seen once. 8.1% of the sample lies in the top ten. Lymph node samples were obtained from the axillary draining lymph nodes of breast cancer patients. Sequencing was carried out using axillary lymph node tissue. The receptors derive from a female donor with breast cancer. Some clones in this sample may be carry-over from other donors' samples.

This clonotype was found many times. CDR3 sequence reads: CASSSPQQETQYF. The CDR3 DNA sequence: TGCGCCAGCAGCTCCCCACAGCAAGAGACCCAGTACTTC. The chain recombines TRBV5-1 with TRBJ2-5; D is undetermined. Trimming stripped 3 bases from V and 2 bases from J, with 8 bases between. This CDR3 has 13 amino acids. Germline V gives CDR1 SGHRS, CDR2 YFSETQ.

There are many counts of this clonotype. The chain uses TRBV19 and TRBJ1-4, with D unclear. Germline-derived CDR1 and CDR2 are LNHDA and SQIVND (reference sequence). This CDR3 has 15 amino acids. V was clipped by 6 bases and J by 5 bases, with 16 bases between them. This CDR3 reads CASRSWEKPNEKLFF. Here the CDR3 DNA reads TGTGCCAGTAGAAGTTGGGAGAAACCAAATGAAAAACTGTTTTTT.

The rearrangement links TRBV7-2 to TRBJ1-3; D is uncertain. The CDR3 sequence is 14 residues long. Trimming stripped 0 bases from V and 2 bases from J, with 5 bases between. Germline CDR1 SGHTA, CDR2 FQGNSA. CDR3 amino acids: CASSLARTGNTIYF. The CDR3 nucleotides read TGTGCCAGCAGCTTAGCACGGACTGGAAACACCATATATTTT.

This clonotype occurred many times. This chain uses TRBV25-1 with TRBJ2-1, with 7 nucleotides matching TRBD2. V dropped 10 bases and J dropped 4; count of bases not matched to a gene: 10. This CDR3 spans 14 amino acids. CDR1 is MGHDK and CDR2 is SYGVNS in the germline V gene. Here the CDR3 reads CATSSAGIYNEQFF. In DNA form, the CDR3 reads TGTGCCACCTCATCAGCGGGGATTTACAATGAGCAGTTCTTC. Combining the CDR3 with reference TRBV25-1 and TRBJ2-1 gives the whole variable domain EADIYQTPRYLVIGTGKKITLECSQTMGHDKMYWYQQDPGMELHLIHYSYGVNSTEKGDLSSESTVSRIRTEHFPLTLESARPSHTSQYLCATSSAGIYNEQFFGPGTRLTVL.

A note on this clonotype: The DNA is omitted, as the CDR3 cannot be located on it reliably, and the CDR3 follows TCRdb's listing. This CDR3 is CASSPVGGIKRPSTSRAQYF. The V call is TRBV27, the J call TRBJ2-5; the table's D call, TRBD2, has no DNA check behind it. CDR1 is MNHEY, CDR2 SMNVEV, per germline (reference sequence). With termini counted, the CDR3 has 20 amino acids.

Note on this clonotype: The junction and the germline gene differ at one end; a read error may be behind it. V is TRBV6-6 and J is TRBJ2-3; TRBD1 is a possible D gene (6 bases). This CDR3 is built from 15 residues. The germline CDR1 and CDR2 sequences are MNHNY and SVGAGI (reference sequence). The CDR3 coding sequence is TGTGTCAGCAGGGAACCAGGGGAGAGGTACAATGAGCAGTATTTT. Translation gives CVSREPGERYNEQYF.

This clonotype was counted many times. The V and J genes are TRBV5-4 and TRBJ2-3; no definite D call. The length of the CDR3 is 16 residues. CDR1 and CDR2 from the germline V gene are SGHNT and YYREEE (reference sequence). The V gene lost 0 bases and the J gene lost 2 bases, with 13 bases spanning the gap. Written as DNA, the CDR3 is TGTGCCAGCAGCTTGGTCACTAACCCGGACACAGATACGCAGTATTTT. This translates into CASSLVTNPDTDTQYF.

This clonotype was detected ten times or more. The rearrangement links TRBV4-2 to TRBJ2-7; TRBD2 matches 7 bases. CDR1 is LGHNA, CDR2 YNFKEQ, per germline. CDR3 length: 15 residues. The junction had 5 bases not matched to a gene; V was cut back by 0 bases and J by 3 bases. CDR3 sequence reads: CASSQDLAESYEQYF. In DNA, the CDR3 is TGTGCCAGCAGCCAAGATCTAGCGGAGAGCTACGAGCAGTACTTC.

This clonotype was counted many times. The genes are TRBV5-1 and TRBJ2-7, with TRBD1 matching over 7 bases. The CDR3 contains 15 residues. CDR1 and CDR2 (germline): SGHRS, YFSETQ. The V and J ends lost 4 bases and 3 bases, in that order; junction bases with no gene match: 10. CDR3 bases: TGCGCCAGCAGCGATCCAAGGACAGGCTACTACGAGCAGTACTTC. As protein: CASSDPRTGYYEQYF.

This clonotype was observed many times. The chain joins TRBV3-1 to TRBJ2-3; 8 nucleotides match TRBD1. This CDR3 region has 17 residues. Germline values: CDR1 LGHDT, CDR2 YNNKEL (reference sequence). J was trimmed by 0 bases and V by 5 bases; bases with no gene match: 10. CDR3 amino acids: CASSGEMRDRSTDTQYF. CDR3 DNA sequence: TGTGCCAGCAGCGGTGAGATGAGGGACAGGAGCACAGATACGCAGTATTTT.

Worth noting for this clonotype: One base away lies a much larger clone, so this may be a sequencing read error. This chain links TRBV18 with TRBJ2-3; 8 bases fit TRBD2. Per germline, CDR1 KGHSH and CDR2 LQKENI. The CDR3 loop spans 18 amino acids. CDR3 DNA sequence: TGTGCCTGCTCACTCAGGGTTGCAACGGGAGGGCCCTCAGATACGCAGTATTTT. It yields the protein CACSLRVATGGPSDTQYF.

The CDR3 bases are TGCAGTGCTACGGGCGGGGGGACAGGCAATCAGCCCCAGCATTTT. Translation: CSATGGGTGNQPQHF. J is TRBJ1-5 and V is TRBV20-1; 7 positions match TRBD1. V was pared by 4 bases and J by 2 bases, with 8 bases of the junction left unmatched. The CDR3 is 15 residues long. Looked up from germline, CDR1 is DFQATT and CDR2 is SNEGSKA (reference sequence).

At least ten counts were recorded for this clonotype. A much bigger clone sits one base away, suggesting this may be a read error. The chain is built from TRBV5-8 and TRBJ2-7; tentatively, D is TRBD2 (5 bases). The germline V gene encodes CDR1 SGHTS and CDR2 YDEGEE. The CDR3 covers 14 residues. The V gene lost 3 bases and the J gene lost 3 bases, with 13 bases spanning the gap. The DNA for the CDR3 is TGTGCCAGCAGCTCCGAAGCGGCATACTACGAGCAGTACTTC. This encodes CASSSEAAYYEQYF.

This clonotype was recorded only once. This rearrangement joins TRBV2 to TRBJ1-6; TRBD1 might be the D (6 bases). Trimming removed 10 bases at V and 8 bases at J, with 18 bases between. Germline V CDR1 and CDR2: SNHLY, FYNNEI. The CDR3 totals 14 residues. The CDR3 spells CAKKGGPTDSPLHF. CDR3 DNA: TGTGCCAAAAAGGGGGGACCGACAGATTCACCCCTCCACTTT. The complete variable domain, with remaining parts taken from reference TRBV2 and TRBJ1-6, reads EPEVTQTPSHQVTQMGQEVILRCVPISNHLYFYWYRQILGQKVEFLVSFYNNEISEKSEIFDDQFSVERPDGSNFTLKIRSTKLEDSAMYFCAKKGGPTDSPLHFGNGTRLTVT.

The table lists this clonotype with many counts. This sequence joins TRBV18 and TRBJ2-7; unclear D gene. The V end lost 5 bases, the J end lost 7 bases, and 15 bases lay between the germline ends. There are 13 residues in the CDR3. Germline CDR1 is KGHSH and CDR2 is LQKENI. The CDR3 protein is CASSVRPFGEQYF. Here the CDR3 DNA reads TGTGCCAGCTCAGTTCGACCATTCGGGGAGCAGTACTTC.

The chain combines TRBV7-8 with TRBJ1-2; weak D call: TRBD1 (6 bases). V was trimmed by 5 bases and J by 3 bases, leaving 16 bases between them. This CDR3 comprises 15 residues. Germline loops: CDR1 SGHVS, CDR2 FQNEAQ. The CDR3 nucleotides are TGTGCCAGCAGCCCCCGGGGGGGGCGCGACTATGGCTACACCTTC. It yields the protein CASSPRGGRDYGYTF.

This clonotype has more than one count but fewer than ten. This chain connects TRBV5-4 to TRBJ2-3, with D possibly matching TRBD2 (6 bases). CDR3 length equals 13 residues. Germline CDR1 is SGHNT and CDR2 is YYREEE (reference sequence). V lost 6 bases, J lost 1 base, and 9 bases lay in between. The CDR3 is CASTSSGTDTQYF. DNA of the CDR3: TGTGCCAGCACGTCTAGCGGCACAGATACGCAGTATTTT.

This clonotype was counted at least ten times. The chain has TRBV4-2 and TRBJ1-2; D remains ambiguous. This CDR3 contains 14 residues. CDR1 is LGHNA and CDR2 is YNFKEQ in the germline V gene. The V end lost 1 base, the J end lost 8 bases, and 14 bases lay between the germline ends. In DNA, the CDR3 is TGTGCCAGCAGCCAAGGGGGTCTGGTCGCCGGCTACACCTTC. The encoded protein is CASSQGGLVAGYTF.

In its sample, this clonotype was seen many times. The chain's CDR3 is CASSQDRRYGYTF. In nucleotides, the CDR3 is TGTGCCAGCAGCCAAGACAGGCGATATGGCTACACCTTC. This chain connects TRBV14 to TRBJ1-2; D unresolved. Trimming left V 0 bases short and J 5 bases short, with 7 bases between. Germline CDR1 is SGHDN and CDR2 is FVKESK. CDR3 size: 13 residues. Looking up the rest from reference TRBV14 and TRBJ1-2 gives the full variable domain: EAGVTQFPSHSVIEKGQTVTLRCDPISGHDNLYWYRRVMGKEIKFLLHFVKESKQDESGMPNNRFLAERTGGTYSTLKVQPAELEDSGVYFCASSQDRRYGYTFGSGTRLTVV.

This clonotype was found many times. The V call is TRBV18, the J call TRBJ2-7, with TRBD1 matching over 8 bases. The CDR3 runs to 16 residues. Unmatched junction bases numbered 11, after V lost 3 bases and J lost 4 bases. Germline CDR1 reads KGHSH; CDR2 reads LQKENI. CDR3 in amino acids: CASSPNQGAATYEQYF. Here the CDR3 DNA reads TGTGCCAGCTCACCGAACCAGGGGGCTGCGACATACGAGCAGTACTTC.

This clonotype was recorded many times. The rearrangement joins TRBV24-1 to TRBJ2-1, with D hard to call. This CDR3 is built from 14 residues. In germline, CDR1 is KGHDR, CDR2 SFDVKD. V dropped 5 bases and J dropped 9 bases, with 16 bases sitting between them. CDR3 DNA sequence: TGTGCCACCAGTGCAACCGGAGAGGTGGGTGAGCAGTTCTTC. Encoded protein: CATSATGEVGEQFF.

The rearrangement joins TRBV30 to TRBJ2-2; D call uncertain. This CDR3 region has 14 residues. Germline loops: CDR1 GTSNPN, CDR2 SVGIG (reference sequence). Trimming left V 0 bases short and J 3 bases short, with 8 bases between. CDR3 DNA sequence: TGTGCCTGGAGTGTACTCCTAGACACCGGGGAGCTGTTTTTT. It codes for CAWSVLLDTGELFF. Based on the CDR3 plus reference TRBV30 and TRBJ2-2, the full variable domain is SQTIHQWPATLVQPVGSPLSLECTVEGTSNPNLYWYRQAAGRGLQLLFYSVGIGQISSEVPQNLSASRPQDRQFILSSKKLLLSDSGFYLCAWSVLLDTGELFFGEGSRLTVL.